This TCR beta chain stems from a study of T cell repertoires in cytomegalovirus infection. Whole-study context: Public TCR beta signature analysis indicated the presence of both CMV infection and matching HLA type.

Study results and caveats: Summed frequency of shared TCR beta families picked out CMV carriers who also had the relevant HLA. Within the response measured ex vivo, HLA-C-restricted CMV-specific TCR beta clonotypes were dominant.

As to this clonotype: Its antigen remains unidentified.

TCRdb passed the reads through MiXCR, listing each CDR3 protein once. The sample has 250,000 or so distinct CDR3 sequences; 15% to 20% are singletons. The germline V and J ends were trimmed by 0 bases and 7 bases, with 13 bases remaining between them. Germline-derived CDR1 and CDR2 are SQVTM and ANQGSEA. This CDR3 has 14 amino acids. This chain links TRBV29-1 with TRBJ2-1; TRBD2 is a possible D gene (7 bases). This receptor was obtained from a human donor in good health (CMV status not recorded). Some clones in this sample may be carry-over from other donors' samples. The sample was CD8+ T cells from PBMCs. The CDR3 DNA reads as TGCAGCGTTGAAGATCCCCGGGGGGCGAATGAGCAGTTCTTC. Translated, it gives CSVEDPRGANEQFF.